Below are 18 T cell receptor beta chains sequenced from a single sample in a study of blood T cells in healthy people across ages. A sample-barcoded 5' primer and a J-beta primer mix were used in a second PCR of about 7 to 12 cycles. TCRdb reprocessed the 5' RACE reads with MiXCR, giving one entry per CDR3 protein. The sample lists about 780,000 distinct CDR3 sequences, about 45% occurring once. Sequencing was carried out using blood. The receptors were gathered from a man aged 80 or over in good health.

Remarks on this clonotype: Sequence at one end of the junction differs from germline and may be a read error. The genes are TRBV7-2 and TRBJ2-7, with 7 bases identical to TRBD2. The CDR3 extends over 17 amino acids. Looked up from germline, CDR1 is SGHTA and CDR2 is FQGNSA. In DNA, the CDR3 is TGTGCCGGCAGCACCGCGGGGATTGCGGGAGTGTCCTACGAGCAGTACTTC. It specifies CAGSTAGIAGVSYEQYF.

This clonotype was seen just once. This chain connects TRBV7-9 to TRBJ2-2; TRBD1 is a possible D gene (5 bases). CDR1 and CDR2 (germline): SEHNR, FQNEAQ (reference sequence). V lost 5 bases to trimming and J lost 5 bases, with 15 bases between them. This CDR3 comprises 15 residues. In nucleotides, the CDR3 is TGTGCCAGCAGCCCGAAGCGTAGGGGTACCGGGGAGCTGTTTTTT. Protein sequence: CASSPKRRGTGELFF.

The chain couples TRBV6-5 to TRBJ1-2; D unclear. Germline V gene lookup returns CDR1 MNHEY and CDR2 SVGAGI. The CDR3 runs 14 residues. Trimming stripped 6 bases from V and 0 bases from J, with 11 bases between. This CDR3 is CASRTPYSNYGYTF. Written as DNA, the CDR3 is TGTGCCAGCAGAACACCTTATTCTAACTATGGCTACACCTTC.

This clonotype came up a few times. The chain carries TRBV3-1 and TRBJ2-3; D call uncertain. Trimming cost V 4 bases and J 4 bases, with 6 bases left between them. Germline V gene data show CDR1 as LGHDT and CDR2 as YNNKEL (reference sequence). The CDR3 has 12 residues. The CDR3 loop reads CASSPFPDTQYF. CDR3 DNA: TGTGCCAGCAGCCCTTTTCCAGATACGCAGTATTTT.

The chain is built from TRBV6-2 or TRBV6-3 and TRBJ2-1, with D hard to call. This CDR3 spans 16 amino acids. From germline, CDR1 is MNHEY and CDR2 SVGEGT. Trimming left V 2 bases short and J 7 bases short, with 18 bases between. The CDR3 spells CASSYGLVGLWNEQFF. CDR3 in DNA: TGTGCCAGCAGTTACGGGCTAGTCGGGCTCTGGAATGAGCAGTTCTTC.

This sequence joins TRBV7-3 and TRBJ2-3; perhaps D is TRBD1 or TRBD2 (5 bases each). Trimming shortened V by 5 bases and J by 2 bases, and 14 bases separated the two germline ends. The CDR3 is 15 amino acids. Per germline, CDR1 SGHTA and CDR2 FQGTGA. In DNA form, the CDR3 reads TGTGCCAGCAGCCCCACCGGGACCTACACAGATACGCAGTATTTT. This encodes CASSPTGTYTDTQYF.

A remark on this clonotype: Compared with germline, one end of the junction differs, possibly owing to a read error. The chain recombines TRBV20-1 with TRBJ1-2; TRBD1 aligns across 7 bases. The CDR3 loop spans 14 amino acids. The V gene's germline CDR1 is DFQATT and CDR2 SNEGSKA (reference sequence). CDR3 DNA sequence: TGCGGTGCGAGACACCGACAGGGTATTTATGGCTACACCTTC. It is translated as CGARHRQGIYGYTF.

The V and J genes are TRBV6-2 or TRBV6-3 and TRBJ2-2; TRBD2 matches 11 bases. Germline CDR1 MNHEY, CDR2 SVGEGT. This CDR3 region has 18 residues. J lost 1 base, V lost 6 bases, and 10 bases had no gene match. In DNA, the CDR3 is TGTGCCAGCAGCCACGAGTCCGGGACTAGCGGGAACACCGGGGAGCTGTTTTTT. Protein sequence: CASSHESGTSGNTGELFF.

This clonotype appeared a few times. Just one base apart from a much larger clone, this may be a read error. The chain couples TRBV29-1 to TRBJ2-5; D not certain. The germline gives CDR1 SQVTM, CDR2 ANQGSEA. V lost 4 bases to trimming and J lost 1 base, with 4 bases between them. This CDR3 region has 11 residues. CDR3 sequence (DNA): TGCAGCGTTGCCAGCCAAGAGACCCAGTACTTC. Protein product: CSVASQETQYF.

This clonotype was picked up a small number of times. CDR3 in amino acids: CASSSTTGGGTGELFF. CDR3 coding DNA: TGTGCCAGCAGCTCCACGACAGGGGGCGGCACCGGGGAGCTGTTTTTT. The genes are TRBV7-2 and TRBJ2-2; TRBD1 aligns across 10 bases. The CDR3 extends over 16 amino acids. Unmatched junction bases numbered 6, after V lost 4 bases and J lost 4 bases. The germline V gene encodes CDR1 SGHTA and CDR2 FQGNSA. Combining the CDR3 with reference TRBV7-2 and TRBJ2-2 gives the whole variable domain GAGVSQSPSNKVTEKGKDVELRCDPISGHTALYWYRQSLGQGLEFLIYFQGNSAPDKSGLPSDRFSAERTGGSVSTLTIQRTQQEDSAVYLCASSSTTGGGTGELFFGEGSRLTVL.

Notes on this clonotype: Possible read error: a much larger clone is one base away. This chain connects TRBV29-1 to TRBJ2-7; possibly TRBD1 for D (5 bases). CDR3 length: 11 amino acids. The germline gives CDR1 SQVTM, CDR2 ANQGSEA. The CDR3, as DNA: TGCGGCTTTAGCAGGGACTACGAGCAGTACTTC. This translates into CGFSRDYEQYF.

V is TRBV7-9 and J is TRBJ2-7; D not resolved. The CDR3 spans 14 residues. The V end lost 0 bases, the J end lost 2 bases, and 8 bases lay between the germline ends. The germline V gene encodes CDR1 SEHNR and CDR2 FQNEAQ (reference sequence). The CDR3 sequence is CASSLAPATYEQYF. CDR3 sequence (DNA): TGTGCCAGCAGCTTAGCGCCTGCGACCTACGAGCAGTACTTC.

This clonotype has only a few counts. The chain has TRBV12-3 or TRBV12-4 and TRBJ1-2, with a possible D match to TRBD1 (5 bases). Trimming removed 6 bases at V and 4 bases at J, with 18 bases between. This CDR3 spans 15 amino acids. The CDR3 nucleotides read TGTGCCAGCAGCCTTGACTCAGGGCCCCTCTATGGCTACACCTTC. Its protein product is CASSLDSGPLYGYTF.

V usage is TRBV7-2 and J usage is TRBJ2-1; D might be TRBD1 or TRBD2, each matching 5 bases. CDR1 is SGHTA, CDR2 FQGNSA, per germline. The CDR3 contains 14 residues. V lost 3 bases to trimming and J lost 5 bases, with 11 bases between them. Here the CDR3 DNA reads TGTGCCAGCAGCTTTGCAGGGCGGGACAATGAGCAGTTCTTC. Its protein is CASSFAGRDNEQFF.

This clonotype turned up a few times. The rearrangement links TRBV7-2 to TRBJ1-2, with D perhaps TRBD1 (6 bases). CDR3 length equals 16 residues. Trimming removed 2 bases at V and 4 bases at J, with 17 bases between. Germline assignment: CDR1 SGHTA and CDR2 FQGNSA. The CDR3 nucleotides read TGTGCCAGCAGCTTATGGGACAACGTAAAATTCTATGGCTACACCTTC. It is translated as CASSLWDNVKFYGYTF.

The chain joins TRBV7-2 to TRBJ2-5, with D unresolved. The J call may be mistaken, given a closer DNA end match to TRBJ2-7. The CDR3 length is 14 residues. The V gene's germline CDR1 is SGHTA and CDR2 FQGNSA. The CDR3 loop reads CASSSEPSPYEQYF. The CDR3 bases are TGTGCCAGCAGCTCAGAACCCAGCCCCTACGAGCAGTACTTC.

This chain connects TRBV28 to TRBJ2-2, with D perhaps TRBD1 or TRBD2 (6 bases each). The germline V and J ends were trimmed by 6 bases and 4 bases, with 12 bases remaining between them. The CDR3 runs to 14 residues. Germline CDR1 reads MDHEN; CDR2 reads SYDVKM. This CDR3 reads CASRRGGPTGELFF. DNA for the CDR3: TGTGCCAGCAGACGTGGGGGGCCCACCGGGGAGCTGTTTTTT. The full variable domain, rest sourced from reference TRBV28 and TRBJ2-2, is DVKVTQSSRYLVKRTGEKVFLECVQDMDHENMFWYRQDPGLGLRLIYFSYDVKMKEKGDIPEGYSVSREKKERFSLILESASTNQTSMYLCASRRGGPTGELFFGEGSRLTVL.

The V gene is TRBV12-3 or TRBV12-4, the J gene TRBJ2-7, with 7 bases identical to TRBD1. The CDR3 covers 14 residues. Germline trimming cut 5 bases from V and 4 bases from J; bases unmatched to any gene: 8. The CDR3 bases are TGTGCCAGCAGTCTTGCGACAGGGACGTACGAGCAGTACTTC. Translated, it gives CASSLATGTYEQYF.